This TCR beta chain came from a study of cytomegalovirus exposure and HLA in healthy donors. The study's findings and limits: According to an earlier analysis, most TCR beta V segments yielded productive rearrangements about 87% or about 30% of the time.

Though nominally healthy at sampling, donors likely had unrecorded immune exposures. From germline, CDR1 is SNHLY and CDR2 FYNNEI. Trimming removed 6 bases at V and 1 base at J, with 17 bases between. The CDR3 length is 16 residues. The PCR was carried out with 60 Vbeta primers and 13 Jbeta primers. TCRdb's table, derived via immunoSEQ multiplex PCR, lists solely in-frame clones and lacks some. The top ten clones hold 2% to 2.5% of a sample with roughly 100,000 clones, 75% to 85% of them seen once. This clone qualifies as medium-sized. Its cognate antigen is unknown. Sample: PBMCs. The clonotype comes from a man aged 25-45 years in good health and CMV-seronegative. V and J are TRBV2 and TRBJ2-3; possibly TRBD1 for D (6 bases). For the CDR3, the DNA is TGTGCCAGCAGCTGGGGAAGGCCAGGGGGCACAGATACGCAGTATTTT. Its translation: CASSWGRPGGTDTQYF. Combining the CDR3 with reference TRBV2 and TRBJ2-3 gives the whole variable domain EPEVTQTPSHQVTQMGQEVILRCVPISNHLYFYWYRQILGQKVEFLVSFYNNEISEKSEIFDDQFSVERPDGSNFTLKIRSTKLEDSAMYFCASSWGRPGGTDTQYFGPGTRLTVL.